The present TCR beta chain was sequenced within a study of PD-1 blockade in classical Hodgkin lymphoma. Study-level information: Patients had nivolumab dosed at 3 mg/kg, delivered intravenously every 2 weeks.

Only a few counts were recorded for this clone. Its antigen is currently unknown. Study-wide results and limits: Diminished baseline TCR diversity has been reported in newly diagnosed patients relative to healthy donors. The CD4+ diversity rise by C4D1 was clearest in complete responders. Factors driving the repertoire differences, possibly disease activity or prior therapy, remain undefined.

Sequenced by immunoSEQ multiplex PCR; TCRdb stores in-frame clones only, minus some. This table holds some 93,000 clones, over 80% found once. CDR3 length equals 13 residues. Trimming took off 0 bases at V and 7 bases at J, with 10 bases between the two ends. Germline V CDR1 and CDR2: SGHRS, YFSETQ. Time point given: cycle 4 day 1 (C4D1), after less than 7 weeks of nivolumab. Every single patient, without exception, relapsed after autologous stem cell transplantation, and brentuximab vedotin exposure varied. The chain uses TRBV5-1 and TRBJ1-1; D unresolved. The clonotype was recovered from a human donor with classical Hodgkin lymphoma. The sample consisted of peripheral blood mononuclear cells (PBMCs), taken before the fourth cycle of nivolumab. The chain's CDR3 is CASSLAQISEAFF. As DNA, the CDR3 is TGCGCCAGCAGCTTGGCACAGATCAGTGAAGCTTTCTTT.